This T cell receptor (beta chain) derives from a study of OX40 agonist ivuxolimab in advanced cancers. In the study overall: The patients received ivuxolimab by intravenous route every 2 weeks at 0.01 to 10 mg/kg.

Points from the study as a whole: The authors did not determine the antigen specificity of the expanded peripheral T cells. More expanded clones were found, on average, in CD8+ than in CD4+ T cells.

Blood draws occurred at baseline, cycle 4 day 1, and cycle 7 day 1. In the case of this clone: The antigen remains unidentified.

Method: immunoSEQ multiplex PCR; TCRdb's copy keeps in-frame clones and lacks some. The repertoire holds some 28,000 clones, with 70% to 80% as singletons. The CDR3 has 14 residues. V gave up 5 bases and J gave up 0 bases, with 12 bases separating them. Germline CDR1 is SGHNT and CDR2 is YYREEE (reference sequence). Here the sequenced sample was CD4+ or CD8+ T cells sorted from blood, taken in a trial of the OX40 agonist ivuxolimab. This TCR came from an adult with an advanced solid tumor such as melanoma, head and neck, liver or kidney cancer. This chain uses TRBV5-4 with TRBJ2-7; D not certain. The CDR3 protein is CASSFAGFSYEQYF. CDR3 nucleotides: TGTGCCAGCAGTTTTGCAGGCTTCTCCTACGAGCAGTACTTC.